This T cell receptor (beta chain) derives from a study of tumor-infiltrating lymphocytes in localized non-small cell lung cancer. On the study more broadly: Resected tumor was paired with non-adjacent uninvolved lung from the same patient. Findings and limits, study-wide: Higher tumor T cell infiltration than in uninvolved lung was supported by TCRbeta sequencing. T-cell fraction did not differ between immunotypes IM1 and IM2. Each assay used a separate piece of the same tissue.

Looked up from germline, CDR1 is SGHKS and CDR2 is YYEKEE (reference sequence). This CDR3 region has 15 residues. Trimming removed 1 base from V and 7 bases from J, with 18 bases in between. In this sample, this clone is medium-sized. Its antigen is unidentified. The method was immunoSEQ multiplex PCR; TCRdb's version includes in-frame clones alone and lacks a portion of them. The table lists about 12,000 clones, 67% of them singletons. The chain links TRBV5-5 to TRBJ2-7; perhaps TRBD1 as D (6 bases). The sample consisted of uninvolved lung tissue not adjacent to the tumor. The sequence was obtained from a human donor with non-small cell lung cancer. In DNA, the CDR3 is TGTGCCAGCAGCTTGTCTGTGAGGGGGAATCTGGAGCAGTACTTC. Its translation is CASSLSVRGNLEQYF.